This T cell receptor beta chain was profiled in a study of identical twins. The germline V and J ends were trimmed by 5 bases and 4 bases, with 6 bases remaining between them. The CDR3 is 11 amino acids. Germline V lookup: CDR1 GTSNPN, CDR2 SVGIG (reference sequence). Template switching supplied a universal primer site; unique molecular identifiers were carried on the cDNA. TCRdb called the 5' RACE reads again in MiXCR, with one record for every CDR3 protein. The data show roughly 690,000 distinct CDR3 sequences, 20% to 25% seen once. These sequences were also reported in another study, on T cells expressing NK-cell markers. Per that study: Seven of the eight sequenced donors were classified as HCMV-seropositive, and one was classified as seronegative.

What was sequenced was PBMCs. The chain uses TRBV30 and TRBJ2-1; D remains ambiguous. The TCR was taken from a young woman in good health. The DNA for the CDR3 is TGTGCCTGGTCCAGGTACAATGAGCAGTTCTTC. It is translated as CAWSRYNEQFF.